This section outlines one T cell receptor (beta chain) sequence together with its context. The antigen remains unidentified. V lost 6 bases and J lost 5; bases outside the gene matches: 5. The CDR3 is made up of 13 amino acids. The germline V gene encodes CDR1 SEHNR and CDR2 FQNEAQ (reference sequence). The record originates from a study of OX40 agonist ivuxolimab in advanced cancers. Notes on the study in general: The study found among the lowest clonal expansion in partial responders at 0.1-3.0 mg/kg.

The method was immunoSEQ multiplex PCR; TCRdb's version includes in-frame clones alone and lacks a portion of them. The table has about 66,000 clones, roughly 90% seen once; the top ten hold under 3.5%. The specimen comprised CD4+ or CD8+ T cells sorted from blood, sampled in a trial of the OX40 agonist ivuxolimab. V is TRBV7-9 and J is TRBJ2-7, with 9 positions matching TRBD2. The receptor was isolated from an adult with an advanced solid tumor such as melanoma, head and neck, liver or kidney cancer. CDR3 residues: CASRPSSGNEQYF. The CDR3 DNA is TGTGCCAGCAGACCTTCTAGCGGGAACGAGCAGTACTTC.